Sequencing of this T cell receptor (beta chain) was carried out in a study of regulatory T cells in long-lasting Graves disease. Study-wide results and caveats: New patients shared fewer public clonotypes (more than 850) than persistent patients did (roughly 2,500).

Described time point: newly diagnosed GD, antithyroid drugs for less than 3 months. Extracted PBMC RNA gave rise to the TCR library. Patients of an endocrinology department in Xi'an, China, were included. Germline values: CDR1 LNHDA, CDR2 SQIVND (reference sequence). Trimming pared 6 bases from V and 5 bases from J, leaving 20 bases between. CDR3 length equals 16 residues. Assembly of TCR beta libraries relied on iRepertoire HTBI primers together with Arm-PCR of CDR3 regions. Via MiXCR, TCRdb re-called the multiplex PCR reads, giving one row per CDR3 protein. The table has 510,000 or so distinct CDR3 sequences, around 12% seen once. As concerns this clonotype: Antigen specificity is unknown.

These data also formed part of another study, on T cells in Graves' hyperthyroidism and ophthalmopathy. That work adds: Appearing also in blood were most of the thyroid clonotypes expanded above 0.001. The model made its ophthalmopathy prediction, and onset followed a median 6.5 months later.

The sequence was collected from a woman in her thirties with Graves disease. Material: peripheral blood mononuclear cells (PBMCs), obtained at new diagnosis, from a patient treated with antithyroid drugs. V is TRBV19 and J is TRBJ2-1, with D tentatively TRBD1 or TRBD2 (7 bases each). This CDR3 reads CASSPIAGGDNNEQFF. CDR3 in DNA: TGTGCCAGTAGCCCGATCGCAGGGGGGGATAACAATGAGCAGTTCTTC.